This T cell receptor beta chain was obtained from a study of OX40 agonist ivuxolimab in advanced cancers. Across the study: It was permissible to have had prior anti-PD-1, anti-PD-L1 or anti-CTLA-4 therapy, and about 40% had some.

Clones were sequenced by immunoSEQ multiplex PCR, and TCRdb holds only the in-frame ones, with some missing. The sample has 53,000 or so clones, 79% seen once. The CDR3 has 17 residues. Looked up from germline, CDR1 is SGHVS and CDR2 is FQNEAQ. Sequences were derived from CD4+ or CD8+ T cells sorted from blood, sampled in a trial of the OX40 agonist ivuxolimab. The rearrangement uses TRBV7-8 and TRBJ2-6; 9 nucleotides match TRBD1. The source is an adult with an advanced solid tumor such as melanoma, head and neck, liver or kidney cancer. CDR3 residues: CVTNRGTGLSGANVLTF. Here the CDR3 DNA reads TGTGTCACTAACCGTGGGACAGGGCTCTCTGGGGCCAACGTCCTGACTTTC.